Listed here are 31 T cell receptor beta chains from one sample, sequenced in a study of T cell responses to AZD1222 COVID-19 vaccine (dated by TCRdb to the early 2020s). Library creation used the immunoSEQ multiplex PCR assay. What TCRdb holds here is the immuneACCESS table cut down to in-frame rearrangements. Part of the clones is not present; checked against another copy, under half of the missing clones reflect an unresolved V gene, and the others are unexplained. This sample has fewer than 95,000 clones in its table, and around 87% of those were observed once. The ten largest make up about 31% of the sample. What the time point label conveys for this sample: baseline before first vaccination. Sequencing was performed on peripheral blood, taken on day 0 of AZD1222 vaccination. The receptors were gathered from an adult in good health.

The CDR3 bases are TGCGCCAGCAGTGTTAGTCTGAACACTGAAGCTTTCTTT. Translating gives CASSVSLNTEAFF. The chain has TRBV4-3 and TRBJ1-1; D call uncertain. The CDR3 extends over 13 amino acids. Trimming took off 6 bases at V and 0 bases at J, with 8 bases between the two ends. Germline lookup yields CDR1 LGHNA and CDR2 YSLEER.

The chain recombines TRBV2 with TRBJ1-5, with D maybe TRBD1 (6 bases). Trimming shortened V by 6 bases and J by 0 bases, and 12 bases separated the two germline ends. The germline V gene has CDR1 SNHLY and CDR2 FYNNEI. The CDR3 has 15 residues. The CDR3 nucleotides are TGTGCCAGCAGGAACAGGGCGAATAGCAATCAGCCCCAGCATTTT. Translated: CASRNRANSNQPQHF.

The gene calls are TRBV10-3 and TRBJ2-7; D is unresolved. This CDR3 contains 13 residues. Germline V gives CDR1 ENHRY, CDR2 SYGVKD. CDR3 sequence reads: CVDPNGRHYEQYF. The CDR3 region has the DNA TGTGTCGACCCCAACGGCAGACACTACGAGCAGTACTTC.

This clone was detected a few times. The V and J genes are TRBV6-2 or TRBV6-3 and TRBJ2-7; TRBD2 is a possible D gene (6 bases). This CDR3 is built from 14 residues. The V gene lost 5 bases and the J gene lost 6 bases, with 17 bases spanning the gap. Germline values: CDR1 MNHEY, CDR2 SVGEGT. CDR3 coding DNA: TGTGCCAGCAGTCCACATCTAGCGTACAGCGAGCAGTACTTC. As protein: CASSPHLAYSEQYF.

The CDR3 region is CASSYLGGRVSDEQFF. CDR3 bases: TGTGCCAGCAGTTACCTTGGCGGGAGAGTTAGCGATGAGCAGTTCTTC. This chain joins TRBV6-6 and TRBJ2-1, with 7 bases aligning to TRBD2. The CDR3 contains 16 residues. The ends lost 2 bases at V and 8 bases at J; junction bases unmatched: 12. Per the germline V gene, CDR1 is MNHNY and CDR2 is SVGAGI (reference sequence).

The rearrangement links TRBV11-2 to TRBJ2-7; the D gene could be TRBD1 or TRBD2 (6 bases each). V lost 8 bases and J 5 bases, leaving 13 bases between the germline ends. From germline, CDR1 is SGHAT and CDR2 FQNNGV. This CDR3 has 12 residues. The CDR3 DNA reads as TGTGCCAGCGGAGGGGGTTCCCACGAGCAGTACTTC. It encodes CASGGGSHEQYF.

In DNA form, the CDR3 reads TGTGCCAGCAGCTTAGGGTTAGCGGGAGGACATGAGCAGTTCTTC. As protein: CASSLGLAGGHEQFF. This chain uses TRBV11-2 with TRBJ2-1, with TRBD2 matching over 10 bases. J was trimmed by 8 bases and V by 1 base; bases with no gene match: 5. The CDR3 contains 15 residues. Germline V gene lookup returns CDR1 SGHAT and CDR2 FQNNGV.

This chain connects TRBV7-2 to TRBJ1-5; possible D gene TRBD1, 5 bases. Germline V gene data show CDR1 as SGHTA and CDR2 as FQGNSA. Trimming stripped 1 base from V and 7 bases from J, with 11 bases between. The CDR3 totals 14 residues. CDR3 region: CASSLDLGQQPQHF. The CDR3 DNA is TGTGCCAGCAGCTTAGACCTCGGACAACAGCCCCAGCATTTT.

This chain links TRBV5-6 with TRBJ1-1; no reliable D call. The germline CDR1 and CDR2 sequences are SGHDT and YYEEEE. Deletions cut 2 bases from V and 0 bases from J, with 2 bases between. The CDR3 is made up of 12 amino acids. The CDR3 DNA reads TGTGCCAGCAGCTTTCTGAACACTGAAGCTTTCTTT. It specifies CASSFLNTEAFF. Looking up the rest from reference TRBV5-6 and TRBJ1-1 gives the full variable domain: DAGVTQSPTHLIKTRGQQVTLRCSPKSGHDTVSWYQQALGQGPQFIFQYYEEEERQRGNFPDRFSGHQFPNYSSELNVNALLLGDSALYLCASSFLNTEAFFGQGTRLTVV.

The V gene is TRBV27, the J gene TRBJ2-7, with 12 bases aligning to TRBD1. CDR3 length equals 20 residues. Germline-derived CDR1 and CDR2 are MNHEY and SMNVEV (reference sequence). V lost 4 bases to trimming and J lost 5 bases; unmatched junction nucleotides: 21. Written as DNA, the CDR3 is TGTGCCAGCAGTTCCGGGACAGGGGGCGGACTAGTCCCCTCCTCGGACGAGCAGTACTTC. Protein product: CASSSGTGGGLVPSSDEQYF.

The chain links TRBV7-9 to TRBJ2-1; the match to TRBD2 covers 11 bases. There are 16 residues in the CDR3. The germline CDR1 and CDR2 sequences are SEHNR and FQNEAQ (reference sequence). Unmatched junction bases numbered 10, after V lost 5 bases and J lost 7 bases. CDR3: CASSVKLAGVKNEQFF. CDR3 DNA: TGTGCCAGCAGCGTAAAACTAGCGGGAGTAAAGAATGAGCAGTTCTTC.

The genes are TRBV9 and TRBJ2-1; D is possibly TRBD1 or TRBD2 (5 bases each). The CDR3 sequence is 15 residues long. Germline assignment: CDR1 SGDLS and CDR2 YYNGEE. V lost 3 bases, J lost 6 bases, and 16 bases lay in between. The CDR3 DNA sequence: TGTGCCAGCAGCGCCCCGGGACGGAACCTCAATGAGCAGTTCTTC. Protein: CASSAPGRNLNEQFF.

This clone was observed a handful of times. This chain joins TRBV19 and TRBJ1-2; D is uncertain. Trimming removed 1 base from V and 7 bases from J, with 7 bases in between. Germline CDR1 and CDR2: LNHDA and SQIVND (reference sequence). The CDR3 extends over 12 amino acids. The CDR3: CASSIVEGGYTF. CDR3 nucleotide sequence: TGTGCCAGTAGTATAGTCGAGGGTGGCTACACCTTC.

The gene calls are TRBV5-1 and TRBJ2-6, with D tentatively TRBD1 (5 bases). V shed 1 base and J shed 4 bases, with 15 bases lying between them. The germline gives CDR1 SGHRS, CDR2 YFSETQ. This CDR3 spans 17 amino acids. CDR3 sequence reads: CASSLNPIGVGANVLTF. The CDR3, as DNA: TGCGCCAGCAGCTTGAATCCGATAGGGGTCGGGGCCAACGTCCTGACTTTC.

The V gene is TRBV5-1, the J gene TRBJ2-1, with 8 bases aligning to TRBD2. V shed 7 bases, J shed 0 bases, and the junction held 6 bases outside the gene matches. Germline V gives CDR1 SGHRS, CDR2 YFSETQ. The CDR3 extends over 15 amino acids. CDR3 nucleotides: TGCGCCAGCTACCTAAGCGGGAGCTCCTACAATGAGCAGTTCTTC. Amino acid sequence: CASYLSGSSYNEQFF.

V usage is TRBV28 and J usage is TRBJ1-2; the D gene is possibly TRBD1 (6 bases). V lost 4 bases and J lost 4, with 13 bases in between. This CDR3 contains 14 residues. From germline, CDR1 is MDHEN and CDR2 SYDVKM. CDR3 sequence: CASSYQGQFYGYTF. The CDR3 DNA reads TGTGCCAGCAGTTACCAGGGACAATTCTATGGCTACACCTTC.

Of note for this clone: Its ends do not fully match the called genes, so a read error is possible. This chain links TRBV2 with TRBJ1-1; a weak D match, TRBD1 (6 bases). Germline assignment: CDR1 SNHLY and CDR2 FYNNEI. CDR3 length: 12 residues. The CDR3 reads CASKGGNPEAFF. The CDR3 coding sequence is TGTGCCAGCAAGGGGGGGAACCCTGAAGCTTTCTTT.

The CDR3 coding sequence is TGCGCCAGCAGCTTCCTAGCGGGAGGGCCGGATACGCAGTATTTT. Translation: CASSFLAGGPDTQYF. The genes are TRBV5-1 and TRBJ2-3; the match to TRBD2 covers 12 bases. Germline V gene lookup returns CDR1 SGHRS and CDR2 YFSETQ. Trimming removed 2 bases from V and 6 bases from J; junction bases left unmatched: 4. The CDR3 is 15 amino acids.

The V and J genes are TRBV2 and TRBJ2-3, with no clear D. The CDR3 runs 10 residues. Looked up from germline, CDR1 is SNHLY and CDR2 is FYNNEI. Trimming shortened V by 10 bases and J by 2 bases, and 4 bases separated the two germline ends. The CDR3: CATFTDTQYF. The CDR3 nucleotides are TGTGCCACCTTCACAGATACGCAGTATTTT.

This chain links TRBV15 with TRBJ2-5, with a tentative D call TRBD2 (5 bases). The CDR3 length is 18 residues. V was cut by 3 bases and J by 5 bases, with 25 bases left in between. In germline, CDR1 is LNHNV, CDR2 YYDKDF (reference sequence). The CDR3 region has the DNA TGTGCCACCAGCAGGGCTTTTATAGGACCCGGACTGTGGGAGACCCAGTACTTC. This gives the protein CATSRAFIGPGLWETQYF.

J is TRBJ2-3 and V is TRBV7-3, with TRBD2 matching over 12 bases. Germline V gene data show CDR1 as SGHTA and CDR2 as FQGTGA. The CDR3 runs to 20 residues. J was trimmed by 6 bases and V by 0 bases; bases with no gene match: 16. The CDR3 protein is CASSLTPGLAGTPPLDTQYF. Written as DNA, the CDR3 is TGTGCCAGCAGCTTAACCCCGGGACTAGCGGGTACTCCCCCCCTCGATACGCAGTATTTT. Based on the CDR3 plus reference TRBV7-3 and TRBJ2-3, the full variable domain is GAGVSQTPSNKVTEKGKYVELRCDPISGHTALYWYRQSLGQGPEFLIYFQGTGAADDSGLPNDRFFAVRPEGSVSTLKIQRTERGDSAVYLCASSLTPGLAGTPPLDTQYFGPGTRLTVL.

This clone was seen a handful of times. This chain connects TRBV27 to TRBJ2-7; perhaps TRBD1 as D (6 bases). Trimming removed 0 bases at V and 2 bases at J, with 11 bases between. The CDR3 extends over 15 amino acids. Germline CDR1 MNHEY, CDR2 SMNVEV (reference sequence). The CDR3 protein is CASSLSPTGTYEQYF. The CDR3, as DNA: TGTGCCAGCAGTTTATCCCCGACAGGCACCTACGAGCAGTACTTC.

The chain couples TRBV25-1 to TRBJ2-7; D call uncertain. The CDR3 has 13 residues. Trimming shortened V by 6 bases and J by 6 bases, and 15 bases separated the two germline ends. Germline V lookup: CDR1 MGHDK, CDR2 SYGVNS. The DNA of the CDR3 is TGTGCCAGCAGCGACGTTTGGGTCGGCGAGCAGTACTTC. It yields the protein CASSDVWVGEQYF.

The chain has TRBV7-4 and TRBJ2-7; the match to TRBD2 covers 9 bases. J gave up 1 base and V 4 bases, and 8 bases lay outside the gene matches. CDR3 length: 16 residues. The germline V gene has CDR1 SGHVT and CDR2 SQSDAQ. For the CDR3, the DNA is TGTGCCAGCAGCTCCCCACAGCGGGAGGAGTCCTACGAGCAGTACTTC. Protein product: CASSSPQREESYEQYF.

This clone is deemed large. The chain recombines TRBV7-6 with TRBJ2-7; 8 nucleotides line up with TRBD1. J lost 6 bases, V lost 3 bases, and 10 bases had no gene match. The germline V gene has CDR1 SGHVS and CDR2 FNYEAQ. There are 15 residues in the CDR3. The CDR3 here is CASSFTGTGPSEQYF. CDR3 sequence (DNA): TGTGCCAGCAGCTTCACCGGGACAGGACCCTCCGAGCAGTACTTC.

This rearrangement joins TRBV5-1 to TRBJ1-2; D gene uncertain. From germline, CDR1 is SGHRS and CDR2 YFSETQ. This CDR3 has 12 amino acids. V was shortened by 1 base and J by 8 bases, with 9 bases between the two germline ends. The CDR3 DNA follows: TGCGCCAGCAGCTTGTTTACGGAGGGCTACACCTTC. This translates into CASSLFTEGYTF.

This rearrangement joins TRBV7-2 to TRBJ1-2; D remains ambiguous. The ends were cut back, 5 bases at V and 5 bases at J, with 9 bases in the middle. Looked up from germline, CDR1 is SGHTA and CDR2 is FQGNSA. The CDR3 extends over 12 amino acids. The CDR3: CASSALGYGYTF. The DNA of the CDR3 is TGTGCCAGCAGCGCACTAGGGTATGGCTACACCTTC. Looking up the rest from reference TRBV7-2 and TRBJ1-2 gives the full variable domain: GAGVSQSPSNKVTEKGKDVELRCDPISGHTALYWYRQSLGQGLEFLIYFQGNSAPDKSGLPSDRFSAERTGGSVSTLTIQRTQQEDSAVYLCASSALGYGYTFGSGTRLTVV.

V usage is TRBV9 and J usage is TRBJ1-4, with D uncertain. The V and J ends lost 6 bases and 0 bases respectively, with 6 bases between them. The CDR3 is made up of 13 amino acids. Germline lookup yields CDR1 SGDLS and CDR2 YYNGEE. CDR3 nucleotides: TGTGCCAGCAAAGTTGCAACTAATGAAAAACTGTTTTTT. Residues: CASKVATNEKLFF. The full variable domain, rest sourced from reference TRBV9 and TRBJ1-4, is DSGVTQTPKHLITATGQRVTLRCSPRSGDLSVYWYQQSLDQGLQFLIQYYNGEERAKGNILERFSAQQFPDLHSELNLSSLELGDSALYFCASKVATNEKLFFGSGTQLSVL.

The chain links TRBV10-3 to TRBJ2-3; D is perhaps TRBD2 (6 bases). Between the trimmed V and J ends, which lost 4 bases and 4 bases, there was a span of 15 bases. The CDR3 runs 15 residues. The germline CDR1 and CDR2 sequences are ENHRY and SYGVKD. The CDR3: CAISGASVMSDTQYF. As DNA, the CDR3 is TGTGCCATCAGTGGGGCTAGCGTGATGTCAGATACGCAGTATTTT.

CDR3 bases: TGTGCCAGCAGCTCCGGACAGCCACTACGCAACTATGGCTACACCTTC. Protein: CASSSGQPLRNYGYTF. V is TRBV11-2 and J is TRBJ1-2, with D possibly matching TRBD1 (6 bases). Germline loops: CDR1 SGHAT, CDR2 FQNNGV. The V end was cut by 4 bases, the J end by 2 bases, with 17 bases between. The CDR3 has 16 amino acids.

The V and J genes are TRBV19 and TRBJ2-5, with D tentatively TRBD1 (6 bases). Germline V gives CDR1 LNHDA, CDR2 SQIVND (reference sequence). The CDR3 length is 15 residues. V was pared by 5 bases and J by 2 bases, with 15 bases between. The chain's CDR3 is CASSSRGSEQETQYF. The CDR3 DNA follows: TGTGCCAGTAGTTCTAGGGGGAGCGAACAAGAGACCCAGTACTTC.